This T cell receptor beta chain was recovered during a study of cytomegalovirus exposure and HLA in healthy donors. The study ran its PCR with 60 Vbeta and 13 Jbeta primers. The assay was immunoSEQ multiplex PCR, and TCRdb's table has in-frame clones only and misses some. In the table there are roughly 98,000 clones, 76% of which are singletons. This CDR3 region has 13 residues. CDR1 SNHLY and CDR2 FYNNEI come from the germline V gene. V lost 5 bases and J lost 2, with 9 bases in between. The receptor's source is a man aged 40-50 years in good health and CMV-seronegative. The specimen was PBMCs. This chain connects TRBV2 to TRBJ2-5; D is possibly TRBD1 (6 bases). DNA for the CDR3: TGTGCCAGCAGTCAGGGGCGTCAAGAGACCCAGTACTTC. Its protein product is CASSQGRQETQYF.